This T cell receptor (beta chain) was found in a study of control samples from healthy donors and cancer patients. TCRdb keeps only in-frame clones here, not all; method: immunoSEQ multiplex PCR. The table records over 90,000 clones, roughly 91% of them present only once. This CDR3 is built from 14 residues. This TCR was recovered from a man aged 60 to 75 with lung cancer. The sample consisted of PBMCs. This rearrangement joins TRBV21-1 to TRBJ2-2; the listed D gene, TRBD1, was not tested against the DNA. TRBV21-1 is shown as a pseudogene. The CDR3 bases are TGTGCCAGCAAGAGGGACAGGGAACCCGGGGAGCTGTTTTTT. As protein: CASKRDREPGELFF.